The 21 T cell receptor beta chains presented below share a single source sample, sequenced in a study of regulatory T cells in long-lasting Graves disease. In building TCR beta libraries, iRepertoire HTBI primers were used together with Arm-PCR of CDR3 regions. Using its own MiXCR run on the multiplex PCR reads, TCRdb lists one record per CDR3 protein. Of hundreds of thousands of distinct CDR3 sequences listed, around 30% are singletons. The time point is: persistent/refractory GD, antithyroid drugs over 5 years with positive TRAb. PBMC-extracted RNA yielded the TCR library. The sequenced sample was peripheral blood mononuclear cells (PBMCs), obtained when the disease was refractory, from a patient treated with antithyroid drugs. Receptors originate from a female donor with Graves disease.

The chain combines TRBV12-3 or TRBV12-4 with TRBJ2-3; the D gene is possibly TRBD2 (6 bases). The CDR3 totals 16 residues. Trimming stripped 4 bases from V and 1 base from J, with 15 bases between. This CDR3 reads CASSWGGAGGTDTQYF. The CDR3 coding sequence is TGTGCCAGCAGTTGGGGCGGGGCAGGTGGCACAGATACGCAGTATTTT.

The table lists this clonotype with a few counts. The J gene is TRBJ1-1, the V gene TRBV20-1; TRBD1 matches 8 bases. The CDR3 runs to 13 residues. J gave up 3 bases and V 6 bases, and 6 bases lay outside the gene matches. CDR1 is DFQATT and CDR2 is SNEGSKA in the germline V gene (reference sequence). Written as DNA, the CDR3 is TGCAGTGCAGAGGACAGGGCCCACACTGAAGCTTTCTTT. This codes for CSAEDRAHTEAFF.

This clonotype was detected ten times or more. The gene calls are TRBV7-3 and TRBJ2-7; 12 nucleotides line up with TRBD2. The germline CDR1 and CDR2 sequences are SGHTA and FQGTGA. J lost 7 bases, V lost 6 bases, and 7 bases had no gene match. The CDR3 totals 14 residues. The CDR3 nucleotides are TGTGCCAGCAGGGCCTCCGGACTAGCGGGAGAGCAGTACTTC. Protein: CASRASGLAGEQYF.

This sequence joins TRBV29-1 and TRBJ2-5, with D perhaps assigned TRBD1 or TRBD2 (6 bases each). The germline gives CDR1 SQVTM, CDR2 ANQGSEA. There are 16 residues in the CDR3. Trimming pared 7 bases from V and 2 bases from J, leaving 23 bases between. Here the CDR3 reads CSAEGGETQIQETQYF. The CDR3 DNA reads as TGCAGCGCCGAGGGGGGCGAAACCCAAATACAAGAGACCCAGTACTTC.

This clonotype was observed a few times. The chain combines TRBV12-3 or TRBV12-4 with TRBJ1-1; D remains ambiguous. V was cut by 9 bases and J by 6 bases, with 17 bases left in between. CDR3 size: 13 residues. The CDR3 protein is CASRSRKVSEAFF. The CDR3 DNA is TGTGCCAGTAGATCGAGAAAGGTTTCTGAAGCTTTCTTT.

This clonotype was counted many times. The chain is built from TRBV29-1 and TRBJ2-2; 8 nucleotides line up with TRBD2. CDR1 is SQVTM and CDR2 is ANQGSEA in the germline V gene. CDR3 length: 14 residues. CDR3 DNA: TGCAGTGCTACTGGACTAGCTGGGACCGGGGAGCTGTTTTTT. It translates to CSATGLAGTGELFF.

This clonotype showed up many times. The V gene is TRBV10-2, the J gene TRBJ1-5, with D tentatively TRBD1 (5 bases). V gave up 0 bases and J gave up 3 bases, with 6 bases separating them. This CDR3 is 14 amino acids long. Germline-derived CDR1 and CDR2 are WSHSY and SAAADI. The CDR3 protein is CASSESGPNQPQHF. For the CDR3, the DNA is TGCGCCAGCAGTGAGTCGGGACCCAATCAGCCCCAGCATTTT.

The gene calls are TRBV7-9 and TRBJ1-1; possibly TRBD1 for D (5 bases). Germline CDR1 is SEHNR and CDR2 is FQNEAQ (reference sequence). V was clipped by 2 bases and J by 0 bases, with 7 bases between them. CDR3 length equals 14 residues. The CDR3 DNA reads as TGTGCCAGCAGCTTAACACAGGTGAACACTGAAGCTTTCTTT. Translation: CASSLTQVNTEAFF.

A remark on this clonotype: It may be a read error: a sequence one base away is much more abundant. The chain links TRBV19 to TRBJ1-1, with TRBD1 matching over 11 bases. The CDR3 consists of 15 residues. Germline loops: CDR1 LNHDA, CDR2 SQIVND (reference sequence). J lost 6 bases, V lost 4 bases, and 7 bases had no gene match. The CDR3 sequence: CASSTTGTGGAEAFF. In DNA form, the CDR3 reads TGTGCCAGTAGTACCACCGGGACAGGGGGGGCTGAAGCTTTCTTT.

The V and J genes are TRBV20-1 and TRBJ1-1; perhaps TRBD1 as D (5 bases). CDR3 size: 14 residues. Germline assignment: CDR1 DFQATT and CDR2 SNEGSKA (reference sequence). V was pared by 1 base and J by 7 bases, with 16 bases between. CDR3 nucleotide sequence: TGCAGTGCTAGAGTATTGGGGCTGGGAGGTGAAGCTTTCTTT. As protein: CSARVLGLGGEAFF.

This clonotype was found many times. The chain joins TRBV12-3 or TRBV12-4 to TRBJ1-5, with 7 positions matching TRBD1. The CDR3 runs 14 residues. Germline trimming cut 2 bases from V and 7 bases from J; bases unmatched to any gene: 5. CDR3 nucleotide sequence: TGTGCCAGCAGTTTAAGACAGGGTGGACAGCCCCAGCATTTT. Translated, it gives CASSLRQGGQPQHF.

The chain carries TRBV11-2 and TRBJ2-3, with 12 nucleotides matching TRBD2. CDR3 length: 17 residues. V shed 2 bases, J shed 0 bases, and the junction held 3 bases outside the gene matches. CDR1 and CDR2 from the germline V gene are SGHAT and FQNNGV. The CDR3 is CASSLLGLAGSTDTQYF. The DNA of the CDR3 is TGTGCCAGCAGCTTACTAGGACTAGCGGGAAGCACAGATACGCAGTATTTT.

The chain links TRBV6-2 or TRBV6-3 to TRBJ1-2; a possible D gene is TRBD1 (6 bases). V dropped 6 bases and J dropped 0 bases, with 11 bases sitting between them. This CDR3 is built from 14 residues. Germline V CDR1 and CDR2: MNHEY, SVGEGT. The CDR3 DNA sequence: TGTGCCAGCAGGGACAGTCCCTCTAACTATGGCTACACCTTC. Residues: CASRDSPSNYGYTF.

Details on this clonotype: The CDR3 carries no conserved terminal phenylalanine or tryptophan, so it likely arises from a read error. The CDR3 loop reads CATRRGLNYGYTL. CDR3 coding DNA: TGTGCCACCAGGCGGGGGCTTAACTATGGCTACACCCTC. The V call is TRBV6-1, the J call TRBJ1-2, with D possibly being TRBD1 (6 bases). V lost 10 bases and J 1 base, leaving 13 bases between the germline ends. The CDR3 covers 13 residues. The germline V gene encodes CDR1 MNHNS and CDR2 SASEGT.

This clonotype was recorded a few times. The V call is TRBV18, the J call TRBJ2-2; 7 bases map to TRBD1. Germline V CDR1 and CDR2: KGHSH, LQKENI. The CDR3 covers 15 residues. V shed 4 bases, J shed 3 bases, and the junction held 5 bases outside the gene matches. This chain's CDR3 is CASSHRGSDTGELFF. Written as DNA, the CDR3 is TGTGCCAGCTCACACAGGGGATCGGACACCGGGGAGCTGTTTTTT.

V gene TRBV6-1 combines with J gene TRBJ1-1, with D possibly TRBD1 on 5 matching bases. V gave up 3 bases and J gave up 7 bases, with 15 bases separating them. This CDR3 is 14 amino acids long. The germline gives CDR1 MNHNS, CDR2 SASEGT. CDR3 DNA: TGTGCCAGCAGTGACCGGGACCGGGTATTTGAAGCTTTCTTT. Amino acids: CASSDRDRVFEAFF.

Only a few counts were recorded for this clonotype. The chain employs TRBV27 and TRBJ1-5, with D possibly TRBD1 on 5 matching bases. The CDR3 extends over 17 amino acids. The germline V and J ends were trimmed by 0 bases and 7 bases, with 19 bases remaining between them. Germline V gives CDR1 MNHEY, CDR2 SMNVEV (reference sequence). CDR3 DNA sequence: TGTGCCAGCAGTTTATCGTATCGCCAGGGTGAGATGCAGCCCCAGCATTTT. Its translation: CASSLSYRQGEMQPQHF.

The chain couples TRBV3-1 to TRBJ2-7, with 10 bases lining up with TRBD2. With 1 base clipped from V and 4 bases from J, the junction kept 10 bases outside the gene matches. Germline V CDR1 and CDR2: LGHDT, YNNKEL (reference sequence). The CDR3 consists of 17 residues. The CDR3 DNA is TGTGCCAGCAGCCAAGGGACTAGCGGCCCGCTTAGGTACGAGCAGTACTTC. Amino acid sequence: CASSQGTSGPLRYEQYF.

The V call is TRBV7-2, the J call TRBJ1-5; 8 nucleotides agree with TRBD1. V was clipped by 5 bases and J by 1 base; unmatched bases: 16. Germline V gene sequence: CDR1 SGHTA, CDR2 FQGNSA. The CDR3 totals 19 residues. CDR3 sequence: CASSPGVPTGVVSNQPQHF. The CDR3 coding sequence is TGTGCCAGCAGCCCAGGGGTACCGACAGGGGTAGTGAGCAATCAGCCCCAGCATTTT.

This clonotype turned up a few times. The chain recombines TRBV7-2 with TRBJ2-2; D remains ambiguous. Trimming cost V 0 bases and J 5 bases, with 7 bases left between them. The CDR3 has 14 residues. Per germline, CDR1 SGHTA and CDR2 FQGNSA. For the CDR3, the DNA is TGTGCCAGCAGCTTAGCGCCGACAACCGGGGAGCTGTTTTTT. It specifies CASSLAPTTGELFF. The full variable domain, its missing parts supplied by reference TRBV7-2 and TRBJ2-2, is GAGVSQSPSNKVTEKGKDVELRCDPISGHTALYWYRQSLGQGLEFLIYFQGNSAPDKSGLPSDRFSAERTGGSVSTLTIQRTQQEDSAVYLCASSLAPTTGELFFGEGSRLTVL.

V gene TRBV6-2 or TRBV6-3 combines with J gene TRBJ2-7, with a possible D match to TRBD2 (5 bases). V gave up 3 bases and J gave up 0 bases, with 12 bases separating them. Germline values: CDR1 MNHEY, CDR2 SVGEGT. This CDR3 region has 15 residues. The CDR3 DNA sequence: TGTGCCAGCAGTTATTCTGCGGGCCGCTCCTACGAGCAGTACTTC. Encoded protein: CASSYSAGRSYEQYF.